This TCR beta chain was profiled in a study of blood T cells in healthy people across ages. Study results and caveats: Long-lived donors carried more naive CD4+ cells and greater diversity than aged donors. Getting older went along with TCR beta diversity per million T cells dropping roughly linearly.

This CDR3 is built from 15 residues. Germline CDR1 and CDR2: LGHNA and YSLEER. V dropped 1 base and J dropped 3; count of bases not matched to a gene: 4. This clonotype came up a few times. Its cognate antigen is unknown. The use of a sample-barcoded 5' primer and a J-beta primer mix characterized a second PCR of roughly 6 to 11 cycles. Through a template-switch adaptor with 12 random nucleotides, each cDNA molecule received a tag. From each sample, at least 2.5 million paired-end reads containing CDR3 were obtained. Via MiXCR, TCRdb re-called the 5' RACE reads, giving one row per CDR3 protein. This sample has about 800,000 distinct CDR3 sequences, with approximately 25% found just once. Another study also made use of these data, one on T cells of mothers and their children.

V and J are TRBV4-3 and TRBJ2-7; 9 positions match TRBD2. Input material: blood. This receptor was identified in a boy under 18 in good health. The CDR3 nucleotides read TGCGCCAGCAGCCAAGTAGCGGGGGTTAACTACGAGCAGTACTTC. Encoded protein: CASSQVAGVNYEQYF.